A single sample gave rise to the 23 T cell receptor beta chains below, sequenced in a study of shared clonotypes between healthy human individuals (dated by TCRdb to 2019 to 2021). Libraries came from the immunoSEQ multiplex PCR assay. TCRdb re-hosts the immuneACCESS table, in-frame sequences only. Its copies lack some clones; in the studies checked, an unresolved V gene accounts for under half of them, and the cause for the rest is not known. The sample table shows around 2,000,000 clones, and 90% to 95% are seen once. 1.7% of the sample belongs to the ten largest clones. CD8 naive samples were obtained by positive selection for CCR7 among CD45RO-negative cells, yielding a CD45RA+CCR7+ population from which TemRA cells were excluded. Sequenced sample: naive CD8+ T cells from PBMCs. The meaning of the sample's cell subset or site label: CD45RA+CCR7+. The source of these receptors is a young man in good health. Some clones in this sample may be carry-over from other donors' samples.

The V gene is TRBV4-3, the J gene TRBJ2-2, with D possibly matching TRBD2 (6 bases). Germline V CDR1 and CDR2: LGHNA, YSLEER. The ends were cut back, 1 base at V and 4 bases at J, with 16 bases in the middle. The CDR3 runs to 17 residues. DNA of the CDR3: TGCGCCAGCAGCCAAGCTCCTAGGGACTCGTTCACCGGGGAGCTGTTTTTT. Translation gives CASSQAPRDSFTGELFF.

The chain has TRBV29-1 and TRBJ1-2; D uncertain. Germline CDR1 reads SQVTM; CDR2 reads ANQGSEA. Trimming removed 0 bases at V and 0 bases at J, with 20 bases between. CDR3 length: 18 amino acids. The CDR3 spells CSVEDMGTATPANYGYTF. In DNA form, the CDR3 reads TGCAGCGTTGAAGATATGGGTACGGCCACCCCAGCTAACTATGGCTACACCTTC. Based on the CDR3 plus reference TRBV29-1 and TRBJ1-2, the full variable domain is SAVISQKPSRDICQRGTSLTIQCQVDSQVTMMFWYRQQPGQSLTLIATANQGSEATYESGFVIDKFPISRPNLTFSTLTVSNMSPEDSSIYLCSVEDMGTATPANYGYTFGSGTRLTVV.

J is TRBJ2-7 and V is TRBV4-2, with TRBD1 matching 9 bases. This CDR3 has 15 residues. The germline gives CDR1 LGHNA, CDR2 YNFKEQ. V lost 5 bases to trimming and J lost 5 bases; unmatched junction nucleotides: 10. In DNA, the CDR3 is TGTGCCAGCAGCTCCGGGACAGGGAATCGCCACGAGCAGTACTTC. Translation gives CASSSGTGNRHEQYF.

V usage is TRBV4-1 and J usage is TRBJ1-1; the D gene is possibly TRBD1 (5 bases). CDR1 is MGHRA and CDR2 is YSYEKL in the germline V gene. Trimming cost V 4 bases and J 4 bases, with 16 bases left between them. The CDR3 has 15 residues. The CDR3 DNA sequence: TGCGCCAGCAGCCCCTTGGAGGGGTTGGGCACTGAAGCTTTCTTT. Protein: CASSPLEGLGTEAFF.

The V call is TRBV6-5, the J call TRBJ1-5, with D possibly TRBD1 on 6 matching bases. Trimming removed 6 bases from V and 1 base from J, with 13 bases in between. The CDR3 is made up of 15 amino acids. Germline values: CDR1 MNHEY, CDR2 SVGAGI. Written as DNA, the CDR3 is TGTGCCAGCAGACCCGGACAGATCAGCAATCAGCCCCAGCATTTT. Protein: CASRPGQISNQPQHF.

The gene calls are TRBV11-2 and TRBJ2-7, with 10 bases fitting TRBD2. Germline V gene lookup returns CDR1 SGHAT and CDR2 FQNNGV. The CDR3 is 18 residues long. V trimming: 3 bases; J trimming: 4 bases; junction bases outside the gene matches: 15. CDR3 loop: CASSLLLAGPNLPYEQYF. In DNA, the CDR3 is TGTGCCAGCAGCTTGCTACTAGCGGGGCCAAATCTCCCGTACGAGCAGTACTTC.

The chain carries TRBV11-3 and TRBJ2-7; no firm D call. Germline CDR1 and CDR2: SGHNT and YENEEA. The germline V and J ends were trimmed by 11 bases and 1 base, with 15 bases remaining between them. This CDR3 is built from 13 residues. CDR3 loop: CAPVGETSYEQYF. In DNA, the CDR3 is TGTGCCCCTGTAGGCGAGACGTCCTACGAGCAGTACTTC.

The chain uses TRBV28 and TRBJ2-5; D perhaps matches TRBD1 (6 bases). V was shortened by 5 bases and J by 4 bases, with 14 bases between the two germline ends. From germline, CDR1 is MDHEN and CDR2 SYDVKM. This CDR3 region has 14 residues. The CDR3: CASSGRQGLETQYF. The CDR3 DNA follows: TGTGCCAGCAGTGGTCGCCAGGGGTTAGAGACCCAGTACTTC.

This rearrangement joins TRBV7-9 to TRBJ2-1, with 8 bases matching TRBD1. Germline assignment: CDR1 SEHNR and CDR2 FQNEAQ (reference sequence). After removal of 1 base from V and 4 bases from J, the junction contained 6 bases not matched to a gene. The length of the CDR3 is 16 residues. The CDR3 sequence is CASSLDRTGSYNEQFF. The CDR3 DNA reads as TGTGCCAGCAGCTTAGATAGGACAGGGTCTTACAATGAGCAGTTCTTC.

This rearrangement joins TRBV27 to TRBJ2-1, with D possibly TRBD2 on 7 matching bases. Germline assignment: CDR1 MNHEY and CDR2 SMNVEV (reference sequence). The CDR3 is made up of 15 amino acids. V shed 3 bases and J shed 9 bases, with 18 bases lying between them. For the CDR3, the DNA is TGTGCCAGCAGTTTTAGGGGGAGGGCTGGCGGTGAGCAGTTCTTC. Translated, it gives CASSFRGRAGGEQFF.

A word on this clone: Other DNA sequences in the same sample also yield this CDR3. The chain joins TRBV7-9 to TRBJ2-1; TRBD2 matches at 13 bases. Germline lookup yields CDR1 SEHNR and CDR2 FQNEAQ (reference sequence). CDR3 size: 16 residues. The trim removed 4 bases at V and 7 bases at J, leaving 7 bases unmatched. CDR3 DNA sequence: TGTGCCAGCAGCTCCAGGACTAGCGGGAGAGGGAATGAGCAGTTCTTC. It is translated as CASSSRTSGRGNEQFF.

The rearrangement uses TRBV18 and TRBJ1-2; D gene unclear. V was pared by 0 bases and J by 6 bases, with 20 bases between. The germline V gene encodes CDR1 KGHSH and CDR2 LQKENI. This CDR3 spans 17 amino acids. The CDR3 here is CASSPPATLDGRDGYTF. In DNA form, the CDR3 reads TGTGCCAGCTCACCACCGGCGACCTTGGACGGAAGAGATGGCTACACCTTC.

The CDR3 here is CASSLPPKSTDTQYF. CDR3 nucleotide sequence: TGTGCCAGCAGCTTACCCCCTAAAAGCACAGATACGCAGTATTTT. The chain has TRBV7-9 and TRBJ2-3; D ambiguous. The CDR3 covers 15 residues. The V end lost 2 bases, the J end lost 0 bases, and 9 bases lay between the germline ends. Germline CDR1 and CDR2: SEHNR and FQNEAQ (reference sequence).

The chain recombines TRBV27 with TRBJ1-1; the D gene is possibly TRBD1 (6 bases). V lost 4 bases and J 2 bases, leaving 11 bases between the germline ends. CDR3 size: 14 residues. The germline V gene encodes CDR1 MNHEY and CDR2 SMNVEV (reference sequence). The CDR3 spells CASSYRAPNTEAFF. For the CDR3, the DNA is TGTGCCAGCAGTTACAGGGCCCCTAACACTGAAGCTTTCTTT.

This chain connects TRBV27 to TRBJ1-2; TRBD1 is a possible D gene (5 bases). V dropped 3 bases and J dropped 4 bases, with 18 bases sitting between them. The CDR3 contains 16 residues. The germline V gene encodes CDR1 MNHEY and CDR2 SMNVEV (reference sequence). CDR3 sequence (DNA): TGTGCCAGCAGTTTGCAGGGAGGCCTTTATTTCTATGGCTACACCTTC. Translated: CASSLQGGLYFYGYTF.

The CDR3 nucleotides are TGTGCCAGCTCACCGTCCAGGGTCCGTGATGAAAAACTGTTTTTT. This translates into CASSPSRVRDEKLFF. The chain carries TRBV18 and TRBJ1-4; weak D call: TRBD1 (5 bases). V was shortened by 3 bases and J by 6 bases, with 14 bases between the two germline ends. The CDR3 is 15 amino acids. Germline CDR1 and CDR2: KGHSH and LQKENI.

CDR3 nucleotides: TGTGCCAGCAGCTTATCCAACTCACTAGCGTATGAGCAGTTCTTC. It is translated as CASSLSNSLAYEQFF. This sequence joins TRBV7-3 and TRBJ2-1; 7 nucleotides agree with TRBD2. V dropped 2 bases and J dropped 8; count of bases not matched to a gene: 9. Germline-derived CDR1 and CDR2 are SGHTA and FQGTGA. This CDR3 contains 15 residues.

The CDR3: CASQETSGKETQYF. CDR3 DNA sequence: TGTGCCAGCCAGGAGACTAGCGGCAAAGAGACCCAGTACTTC. The chain has TRBV27 and TRBJ2-5; 9 nucleotides line up with TRBD2. Trimming at V came to 8 bases and at J to 3 bases, leaving 7 bases not matched to a gene. CDR3 size: 14 residues. The V gene's germline CDR1 is MNHEY and CDR2 SMNVEV (reference sequence).

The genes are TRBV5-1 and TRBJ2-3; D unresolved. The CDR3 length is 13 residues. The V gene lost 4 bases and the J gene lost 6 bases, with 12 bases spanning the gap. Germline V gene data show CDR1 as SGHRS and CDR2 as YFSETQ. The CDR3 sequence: CASSQTTYDTQYF. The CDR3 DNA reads TGCGCCAGCAGCCAAACTACATACGATACGCAGTATTTT.

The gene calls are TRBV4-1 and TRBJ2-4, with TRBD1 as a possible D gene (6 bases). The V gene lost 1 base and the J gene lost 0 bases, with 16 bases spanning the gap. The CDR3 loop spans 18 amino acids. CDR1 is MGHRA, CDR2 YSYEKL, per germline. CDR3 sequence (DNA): TGCGCCAGCAGCCAAGGACGGCAGGGGATTAGAGCCAAAAACATTCAGTACTTC. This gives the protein CASSQGRQGIRAKNIQYF.

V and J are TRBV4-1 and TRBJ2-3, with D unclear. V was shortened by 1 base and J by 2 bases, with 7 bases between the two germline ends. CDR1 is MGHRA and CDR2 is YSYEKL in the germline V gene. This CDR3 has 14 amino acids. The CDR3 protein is CASSQGTLTDTQYF. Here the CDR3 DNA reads TGCGCCAGCAGCCAAGGAACCCTCACAGATACGCAGTATTTT.

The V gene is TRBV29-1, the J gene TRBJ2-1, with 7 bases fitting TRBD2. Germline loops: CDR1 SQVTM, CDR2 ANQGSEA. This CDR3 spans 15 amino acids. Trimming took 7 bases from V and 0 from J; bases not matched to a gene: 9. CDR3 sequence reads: CSAEGLAASYNEQFF. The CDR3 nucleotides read TGCAGCGCCGAGGGTCTAGCGGCCTCCTACAATGAGCAGTTCTTC.

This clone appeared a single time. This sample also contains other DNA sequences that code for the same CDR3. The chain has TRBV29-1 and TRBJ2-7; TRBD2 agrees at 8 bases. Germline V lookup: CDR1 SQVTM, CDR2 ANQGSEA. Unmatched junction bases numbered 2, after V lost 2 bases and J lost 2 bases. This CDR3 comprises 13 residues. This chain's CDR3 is CSVEFGRAYEQYF. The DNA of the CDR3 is TGCAGCGTTGAATTCGGGAGGGCCTACGAGCAGTACTTC.